The 18 T cell receptor beta chains in this list originate from one sample, sequenced in a study of molecular identifiers for immune sequencing clone quantification. TCRdb analysed the PCR reads with MiXCR anew, one entry per CDR3 protein. The top ten clones hold approximately 0.8% of a sample with more than 450,000 distinct CDR3 sequences, around a fifth of them seen once. Sequenced input: naive CD8+ T cells from blood, with Jurkat cell RNA spiked in. The subset denotes: FACS-sorted CD8+CD4-CCR7+CD45RA+ naive T cells. These receptor sequences come from a human donor in good health. Some libraries in this study had Jurkat cell RNA spiked in.

CDR3 in amino acids: CASSFSGSGVEQYF. DNA of the CDR3: TGTGCCAGCAGCTTTAGCGGGAGCGGGGTCGAGCAGTACTTC. J is TRBJ2-7 and V is TRBV7-6; the match to TRBD2 covers 9 bases. Germline V gene sequence: CDR1 SGHVS, CDR2 FNYEAQ. The length of the CDR3 is 14 residues. V shed 3 bases and J 6 bases; nucleotides not matched to a gene: 6.

This clonotype was seen repeatedly, ten times or more. The rearrangement uses TRBV6-5 and TRBJ1-5; D remains ambiguous. The length of the CDR3 is 14 residues. Trimming stripped 5 bases from V and 6 bases from J, with 14 bases between. Germline CDR1 reads MNHEY; CDR2 reads SVGAGI. CDR3 DNA: TGTGCCAGCAGTGCGACACTCGGAGGTCAGCCCCAGCATTTT. It codes for CASSATLGGQPQHF.

This clonotype has a handful of counts. The V and J genes are TRBV27 and TRBJ2-1; 9 positions match TRBD2. The germline V gene encodes CDR1 MNHEY and CDR2 SMNVEV (reference sequence). The CDR3 length is 17 residues. Trimming at V came to 5 bases and at J to 4 bases, leaving 12 bases not matched to a gene. The CDR3 DNA is TGTGCCAGCAGTCCGATACCATATAGCGGGGGATACAATGAGCAGTTCTTC. Encoded protein: CASSPIPYSGGYNEQFF.

This clonotype was seen at least ten times. This chain joins TRBV11-2 and TRBJ1-5; D gene unclear. The CDR3 covers 14 residues. Trimming stripped 4 bases from V and 3 bases from J, with 10 bases between. Germline V gives CDR1 SGHAT, CDR2 FQNNGV. CDR3 amino acids: CASSSEGYNQPQHF. The CDR3 nucleotides are TGTGCCAGCAGCTCGGAAGGTTACAATCAGCCCCAGCATTTT.

In its sample, this clonotype was seen many times. CDR3 sequence: CASSEAGVSYEQYF. CDR3 nucleotide sequence: TGCGCCAGCAGCGAAGCAGGAGTATCCTACGAGCAGTACTTC. The gene calls are TRBV4-1 and TRBJ2-7; D ambiguous. Trimming left V 5 bases short and J 1 base short, with 12 bases between. Germline V lookup: CDR1 MGHRA, CDR2 YSYEKL. There are 14 residues in the CDR3.

The rearrangement joins TRBV6-2 or TRBV6-3 to TRBJ2-1; D possibly corresponds to TRBD2 (5 bases). Trimming shortened V by 6 bases and J by 8 bases, and 11 bases separated the two germline ends. Germline CDR1 reads MNHEY; CDR2 reads SVGEGT. CDR3 length: 12 amino acids. The CDR3 DNA reads as TGTGCCAGCAGCGAAGCGGAGGATGAGCAGTTCTTC. Amino acids: CASSEAEDEQFF.

This clonotype came up many times. J is TRBJ1-6 and V is TRBV4-1; D is ambiguous. The CDR3 is 13 amino acids. Trimming took off 4 bases at V and 10 bases at J, with 11 bases between the two ends. CDR1 is MGHRA and CDR2 is YSYEKL in the germline V gene. The CDR3 DNA is TGCGCCAGCAGCCGGTCGGGAGACTCACCCCTCCACTTT. This gives the protein CASSRSGDSPLHF.

Ten or more counts support this clonotype. The J gene is TRBJ1-1, the V gene TRBV9; 7 nucleotides match TRBD1. Germline trimming cut 3 bases from V and 0 bases from J; bases unmatched to any gene: 2. This CDR3 comprises 14 residues. The germline CDR1 and CDR2 sequences are SGDLS and YYNGEE. The CDR3, as DNA: TGTGCCAGCAGCGGGGACAGCATGAACACTGAAGCTTTCTTT. Protein product: CASSGDSMNTEAFF. Combining the CDR3 with reference TRBV9 and TRBJ1-1 gives the whole variable domain DSGVTQTPKHLITATGQRVTLRCSPRSGDLSVYWYQQSLDQGLQFLIQYYNGEERAKGNILERFSAQQFPDLHSELNLSSLELGDSALYFCASSGDSMNTEAFFGQGTRLTVV.

This clonotype came up many times. V gene TRBV28 combines with J gene TRBJ2-3; D possibly corresponds to TRBD2 (5 bases). The CDR3 is 16 residues long. Trimming left V 6 bases short and J 2 bases short, with 18 bases between. In germline, CDR1 is MDHEN, CDR2 SYDVKM. CDR3: CASSPWTGPSTDTQYF. CDR3 DNA: TGTGCCAGCAGCCCATGGACTGGGCCGTCCACAGATACGCAGTATTTT.

This clonotype turned up a few times. The rearrangement joins TRBV6-2 or TRBV6-3 to TRBJ2-7; no clear D. Germline loops: CDR1 MNHEY, CDR2 SVGEGT. V was pared by 2 bases and J by 3 bases, with 8 bases between. CDR3 size: 13 residues. For the CDR3, the DNA is TGTGCCAGCAGTTACATCAGGAGCTACGAGCAGTACTTC. As protein: CASSYIRSYEQYF.

The table lists this clonotype with a few counts. The chain recombines TRBV7-9 with TRBJ2-7; 8 bases align to TRBD2. Trimming removed 1 base from V and 2 bases from J; junction bases left unmatched: 4. Germline V gene sequence: CDR1 SEHNR, CDR2 FQNEAQ (reference sequence). The CDR3 has 15 residues. The CDR3 region has the DNA TGTGCCAGCAGCTTAGAAGAGACTAGCGCCTACGAGCAGTACTTC. Translated: CASSLEETSAYEQYF. Full variable domain (remainder filled in from reference TRBV7-9 and TRBJ2-7): DTGVSQNPRHKITKRGQNVTFRCDPISEHNRLYWYRQTLGQGPEFLTYFQNEAQLEKSRLLSDRFSAERPKGSFSTLEIQRTEQGDSAMYLCASSLEETSAYEQYFGPGTRLTVT.

This clonotype has just a few counts. J is TRBJ2-2 and V is TRBV19; 12 nucleotides line up with TRBD1. The CDR3 length is 17 residues. The germline gives CDR1 LNHDA, CDR2 SQIVND (reference sequence). V was pared by 5 bases and J by 2 bases, with 6 bases of the junction left unmatched. DNA of the CDR3: TGTGCCAGTAGTGTCCGGGACAGGGGGCAAAACACCGGGGAGCTGTTTTTT. Its translation is CASSVRDRGQNTGELFF.

The chain combines TRBV12-3 or TRBV12-4 with TRBJ2-1; 10 bases are shared with TRBD2. V trimming: 3 bases; J trimming: 7 bases; junction bases outside the gene matches: 6. The CDR3 is 15 residues long. The CDR3 bases are TGTGCCAGCAGTTTCGCTAGCGGGAGTGGTAATGAGCAGTTCTTC. Translated: CASSFASGSGNEQFF.

This clonotype came up a few times. The chain combines TRBV2 with TRBJ1-2; 9 nucleotides line up with TRBD1. Germline CDR1 and CDR2: SNHLY and FYNNEI. The CDR3 loop spans 17 amino acids. The V segment lost 5 bases and the J segment 5 bases; nucleotides outside the gene matches: 15. The CDR3, as DNA: TGTGCCAGCAGTTTGGGACAGGGAAATTCCGTATATTATGGCTACACCTTC. Protein sequence: CASSLGQGNSVYYGYTF.

This clonotype was counted only a few times. Here the CDR3 reads CASSGALDSYNEQFF. The CDR3 DNA reads TGTGCCAGCAGCGGCGCCTTGGACTCCTACAATGAGCAGTTCTTC. V and J are TRBV11-2 and TRBJ2-1; no firm D call. The length of the CDR3 is 15 residues. Per the germline V gene, CDR1 is SGHAT and CDR2 is FQNNGV. V was pared by 5 bases and J by 0 bases, with 11 bases between.

Ten or more counts support this clonotype. This chain links TRBV4-1 with TRBJ1-1; D not certain. Trimming left V 2 bases short and J 5 bases short, with 15 bases between. Germline CDR1 MGHRA, CDR2 YSYEKL. This CDR3 comprises 15 residues. The DNA of the CDR3 is TGCGCCAGCAGCCAACCCGGACCCGTTTGGACTGAAGCTTTCTTT. Its translation is CASSQPGPVWTEAFF.

The sample holds a few counts of this clonotype. The chain employs TRBV11-2 and TRBJ1-1; D gene unclear. The germline gives CDR1 SGHAT, CDR2 FQNNGV. CDR3 size: 14 residues. V gave up 1 base and J gave up 2 bases, with 8 bases separating them. The DNA of the CDR3 is TGTGCCAGCAGCTTAGGTGTCCGTAACACTGAAGCTTTCTTT. Protein product: CASSLGVRNTEAFF.

Concerning this clonotype itself: The conserved phenylalanine or tryptophan is not found at the CDR3 terminus, so this likely reflects a read error. The CDR3 sequence is CASSLFPETQYV. The CDR3 nucleotides are TGTGCCAGCAGCTTATTTCCTGAGACCCAGTACGTC. This chain uses TRBV7-9 with TRBJ2-5, with unresolved D. This CDR3 has 12 amino acids. Trimming removed 2 bases from V and 5 bases from J, with 6 bases in between. The germline CDR1 and CDR2 sequences are SEHNR and FQNEAQ (reference sequence).